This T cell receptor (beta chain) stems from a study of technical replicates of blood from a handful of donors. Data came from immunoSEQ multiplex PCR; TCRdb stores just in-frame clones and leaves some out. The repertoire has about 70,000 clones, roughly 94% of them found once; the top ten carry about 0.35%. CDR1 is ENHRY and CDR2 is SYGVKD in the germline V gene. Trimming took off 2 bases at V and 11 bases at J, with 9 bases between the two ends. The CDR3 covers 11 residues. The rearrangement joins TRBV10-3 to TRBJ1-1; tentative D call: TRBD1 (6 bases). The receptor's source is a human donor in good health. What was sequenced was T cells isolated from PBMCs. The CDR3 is CAISEGDKAFF. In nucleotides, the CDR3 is TGTGCCATCAGTGAGGGGGACAAGGCTTTCTTT.